A selection of T cell receptor beta chains follows, all from one sample in a study of early T cells in non-severe SARS-CoV-2 infection. A single record per CDR3 protein comes from TCRdb applying MiXCR to the 5' RACE reads. The table records tens of thousands of distinct CDR3 sequences, more than 5% of them present only once. The sequenced sample was whole blood. These receptors were taken from an adult who was a healthcare worker with PCR-confirmed SARS-CoV-2 infection or an uninfected control (not recorded which). CDR3s include the opening cysteine and the closing phenylalanine or tryptophan. The order of the fields is V gene, D gene, J gene, clone size, CDR3 DNA, CDR3 protein. A D gene is named only where the DNA matches it firmly. The size of a clone is reported for some rows only, either as once, few or many, or as a class for expanded clones.

V: TRBV12-3/TRBV12-4
D: TRBD1
J: TRBJ2-1
size: few
DNA: TGTGCCAGCTGGACAGGGTACAATGAGCAGTTCTTC
CDR3: CASWTGYNEQFF

V: TRBV6-1
D: TRBD1
J: TRBJ1-4
size: many
DNA: TGTGCCAGCAGTGAAGGGACAGGGAGTGAAAAACTGTTTTTT
CDR3: CASSEGTGSEKLFF

V: TRBV5-5
D: TRBD1
J: TRBJ2-7
size: -
DNA: TGTGCCAGCAGCGAAGACAGGGGCTACGAGCAGTACTTC
CDR3: CASSEDRGYEQYF

V: TRBV6-2/TRBV6-3
D: -
J: TRBJ2-7
size: few
DNA: TGTGCCAGCACCACTCCGAGTCGCTACGAGCAGTACTTC
CDR3: CASTTPSRYEQYF

V: TRBV5-1
D: -
J: TRBJ2-2
size: many
DNA: TGCGCCAGCAGCTTGTGGACTGCGGGGGAGCTGTTTTTT
CDR3: CASSLWTAGELFF

V: TRBV20-1
D: -
J: TRBJ1-6
size: many
DNA: TGCAGTGCTAGAGGGGTAAAAGGGCGCGGATATAATTCACCCCTCCACTTT
CDR3: CSARGVKGRGYNSPLHF

V: TRBV7-9
D: -
J: TRBJ1-6
size: many
DNA: TGTGCCAGCAGCTTAGGCAGGGAATCACCCCTCCACTTT
CDR3: CASSLGRESPLHF

V: TRBV5-1
D: -
J: TRBJ2-6
size: -
DNA: TGCGCCAGCAGCTTGGACCTATCCGGGGCCAACGTCCTGACTTTC
CDR3: CASSLDLSGANVLTF

V: TRBV6-2/TRBV6-3
D: -
J: TRBJ1-4
size: many
DNA: TGTGCCAGCAGGAAGACATCAACTAATGAAAAACTGTTTTTT
CDR3: CASRKTSTNEKLFF

V: TRBV27
D: TRBD1
J: TRBJ2-7
size: -
DNA: TGTGCCAGCAGTAACAGGGGTTGGCACGAGCAGTACTTC
CDR3: CASSNRGWHEQYF

V: TRBV10-3
D: -
J: TRBJ2-7
size: many
DNA: TGTGCCACCCAGCCAGGTCCCTCCTACGAGCAGTACTTC
CDR3: CATQPGPSYEQYF

V: TRBV12-3/TRBV12-4
D: -
J: TRBJ1-2
size: few
DNA: TGTGCCAGCAGTCGCCAGCGTTTATCCAACTATGGCTACACCTTC
CDR3: CASSRQRLSNYGYTF

V: TRBV18
D: -
J: TRBJ1-3
size: -
DNA: TGTGCCAGCTCACTAGACAGCTCTGGAAACACCATATATTTT
CDR3: CASSLDSSGNTIYF

V: TRBV19
D: -
J: TRBJ1-5
size: many
DNA: TGTGCCAGTAGTAACTCACGGGGATCAGGGCAGCCCCAGCATTTT
CDR3: CASSNSRGSGQPQHF

V: TRBV24-1
D: -
J: TRBJ2-5
size: -
DNA: TGTGCCACCAGTGATTTGCGTGGTACCCAGTACTTC
CDR3: CATSDLRGTQYF

V: TRBV21-1
D: -
J: TRBJ1-1
size: many
DNA: TGTGCCAGCAGCAAATTTGGATATCCTGAAGCTTTCTTT
CDR3: CASSKFGYPEAFF

V: TRBV7-9
D: -
J: TRBJ1-2
size: many
DNA: TGTGCCAGCAGCCAGGGCGACTATGGCTACACCTTC
CDR3: CASSQGDYGYTF

V: TRBV5-8
D: -
J: TRBJ2-1
size: -
DNA: TGTGCCAGCACCGGTACTTCGTCGTACAATGAGCAGTTCTTC
CDR3: CASTGTSSYNEQFF

V: TRBV5-6
D: -
J: TRBJ1-1
size: -
DNA: TGTGCCAGCAGCCCAAAGGGGATGAGAGCTTTCTTT
CDR3: CASSPKGMRAFF

V: TRBV5-5
D: TRBD2
J: TRBJ2-7
size: -
DNA: TGTGCCAGCAGCGGGACTAGCGAGGCCTACGAGCAGTACTTC
CDR3: CASSGTSEAYEQYF

V: TRBV6-6
D: TRBD1
J: TRBJ1-2
size: many
DNA: TGTGCCAGCAGAGATGGGACAGGGGGCGACTATGGCTACACCTTC
CDR3: CASRDGTGGDYGYTF

V: TRBV19
D: TRBD2
J: TRBJ2-1
size: -
DNA: TGTGCCAGTAAGCGGGACCCGCTCTACAATGAGCAGTTCTTC
CDR3: CASKRDPLYNEQFF

V: TRBV20-1
D: -
J: TRBJ1-1
size: many
DNA: TGCAGTGGAAGGGTAACCCACGGCACTGAAGCTTTCTTT
CDR3: CSGRVTHGTEAFF

V: TRBV2
D: TRBD2
J: TRBJ2-3
size: many
DNA: TGTGCCGGGGGGGGAGCAGGGACTCCAGATACGCAGTATTTT
CDR3: CAGGGAGTPDTQYF

V: TRBV5-1
D: -
J: TRBJ2-2
size: -
DNA: TGCGCCAGCATCAGCGAGGGCGGGGCCACCCCCGGGGAGCTGTTTTTT
CDR3: CASISEGGATPGELFF

V: TRBV11-2
D: TRBD1
J: TRBJ2-1
size: -
DNA: TGTGCCAGCAGCCCCGGGACAGGGAGGGTCAATGAGCAGTTCTTC
CDR3: CASSPGTGRVNEQFF

V: TRBV6-6
D: TRBD2
J: TRBJ2-5
size: many
DNA: TGTGCCAGCAGTTTCGGCGGGGGCCAAGAGACCCAGTACTTC
CDR3: CASSFGGGQETQYF

V: TRBV4-3
D: TRBD1
J: TRBJ1-5
size: many
DNA: TGCGCCAGCAGCCAATCGTCCGGGACAGGGGCCCTCTTTAGCAATCAGCCCCAGCATTTT
CDR3: CASSQSSGTGALFSNQPQHF

V: TRBV29-1
D: TRBD1
J: TRBJ1-1
size: many
DNA: TGCAGCGTCCTGGGACAGAGCATGAACACTGAAGCTTTCTTT
CDR3: CSVLGQSMNTEAFF

V: TRBV4-1
D: -
J: TRBJ2-7
size: -
DNA: TGCGCCAGCAGCCAAGTTATTGAGAAAATTCGTCACGAGCAGTACTTC
CDR3: CASSQVIEKIRHEQYF

V: TRBV7-2
D: TRBD1
J: TRBJ2-7
size: many
DNA: TGTGCCAGCAGACCCACCGACAGGGACGGCTCCTACGAGCAGTACTTC
CDR3: CASRPTDRDGSYEQYF

V: TRBV28
D: -
J: TRBJ2-6
size: few
DNA: TGTGCCAGCAGCCCGAATACGTGGGGGGCCAACGTCCTGACTTTC
CDR3: CASSPNTWGANVLTF

V: TRBV7-9
D: TRBD1
J: TRBJ1-3
size: -
DNA: TGTGCCAGCACCCTGACAGGGGACAACTCTGGAAACACCATATATTTT
CDR3: CASTLTGDNSGNTIYF

V: TRBV20-1
D: -
J: TRBJ2-7
size: -
DNA: TGCAGTGCTAGACTGGCATCGCCACCGTACGAGCAGTACTTC
CDR3: CSARLASPPYEQYF

V: TRBV6-2/TRBV6-3
D: -
J: TRBJ1-2
size: -
DNA: TGTGCCAGCAGACTCCAGCGACAGTCTGGCTACACCTTC
CDR3: CASRLQRQSGYTF

V: TRBV27
D: TRBD1
J: TRBJ2-2
size: many
DNA: TGTGCCAGCAGTGATTGGGACAGGGGGATCACCGGGGAGCTGTTTTTT
CDR3: CASSDWDRGITGELFF